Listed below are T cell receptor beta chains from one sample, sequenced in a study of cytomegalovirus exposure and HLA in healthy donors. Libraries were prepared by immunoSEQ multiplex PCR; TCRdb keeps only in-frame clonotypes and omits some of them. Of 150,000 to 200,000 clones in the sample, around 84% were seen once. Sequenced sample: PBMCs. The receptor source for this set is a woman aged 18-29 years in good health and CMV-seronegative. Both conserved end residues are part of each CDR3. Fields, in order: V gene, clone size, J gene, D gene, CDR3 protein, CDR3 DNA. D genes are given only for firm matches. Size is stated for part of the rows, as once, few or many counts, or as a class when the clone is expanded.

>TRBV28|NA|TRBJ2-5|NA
CASSSLRGGQETQYF
TGTGCCAGCAGTTCGTTGAGAGGGGGCCAAGAGACCCAGTACTTC
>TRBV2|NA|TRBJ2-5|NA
CASSELQETQYF
TGTGCCAGCAGTGAGCTACAAGAGACCCAGTACTTC
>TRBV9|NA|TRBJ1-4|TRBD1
CASSALQGNMPNEKLFF
TGTGCCAGCAGCGCGTTACAGGGGAATATGCCTAATGAAAAACTGTTTTTT
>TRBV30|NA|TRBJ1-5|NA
CAWSPQGNQPQHF
TGTGCCTGGTCTCCCCAGGGGAATCAGCCCCAGCATTTT
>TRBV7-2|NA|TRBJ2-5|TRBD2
CASSLAGTIQETQYF
TGTGCCAGCAGCTTAGCCGGGACTATCCAAGAGACCCAGTACTTC
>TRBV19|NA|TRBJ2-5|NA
CASSIDKETQYF
TGTGCCAGTAGTATCGACAAGGAGACCCAGTACTTC
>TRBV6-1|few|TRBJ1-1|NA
CASSWDTGGTEAFF
TGTGCCAGCAGCTGGGACACGGGGGGGACTGAAGCTTTCTTT
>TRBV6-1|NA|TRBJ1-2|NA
CASRQGTYGYTF
TGTGCCAGCAGGCAGGGGACCTATGGCTACACCTTC
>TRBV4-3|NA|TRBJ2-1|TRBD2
CASSRILTSASYNEQFF
TGCGCCAGCAGCCGGATCCTGACTAGCGCCTCCTACAATGAGCAGTTCTTC
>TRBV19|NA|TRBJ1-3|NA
CASRAPHSGNTIYF
TGTGCCAGTAGGGCACCCCACTCTGGAAACACCATATATTTT